Below, 10 T cell receptor beta chains from the same sample are listed, as sequenced in a study. TCRdb reanalysed the RT-PCR reads using MiXCR and keeps one entry per CDR3 protein. Among about 680,000 distinct CDR3 sequences listed, 11% to 15% were seen once. Input material: memory CD4+ T cells from blood. Source of these receptors: a female donor in good health, serving as a healthy control.

The rearrangement links TRBV5-4 to TRBJ2-5, with no clear D. The CDR3 totals 15 residues. CDR1 is SGHNT and CDR2 is YYREEE in the germline V gene (reference sequence). The V and J ends lost 0 bases and 5 bases respectively, with 14 bases between them. The CDR3 sequence: CASSLAAPQDETQYF. CDR3 DNA sequence: TGTGCCAGCAGCTTGGCCGCCCCTCAGGACGAGACCCAGTACTTC.

This clonotype occurred a few times. The genes are TRBV12-3 or TRBV12-4 and TRBJ1-2, with a possible D match to TRBD1 (5 bases). The CDR3 has 13 residues. Trimming removed 6 bases at V and 6 bases at J, with 14 bases between. The CDR3 nucleotides are TGTGCCAGCAGAGGTCAGGGAAATGATGGCTACACCTTC. The encoded protein is CASRGQGNDGYTF.

A few counts support this clonotype. The V and J genes are TRBV7-8 and TRBJ1-3; D not resolved. V was trimmed by 0 bases and J by 4 bases, leaving 1 base between them. This CDR3 has 12 residues. Germline assignment: CDR1 SGHVS and CDR2 FQNEAQ. The CDR3 protein is CASSLAGNTIYF. In DNA, the CDR3 is TGTGCCAGCAGCTTAGCGGGAAACACCATATATTTT. Full variable domain (missing parts from reference TRBV7-8 and TRBJ1-3): GAGVSQSPRYKVAKRGQDVALRCDPISGHVSLFWYQQALGQGPEFLTYFQNEAQLDKSGLPSDRFFAERPEGSVSTLKIQRTQQEDSAVYLCASSLAGNTIYFGEGSWLTVV.

This clonotype was seen at least ten times. V usage is TRBV18 and J usage is TRBJ2-3; tentative D call: TRBD1 (6 bases). The CDR3 totals 15 residues. Trimming left V 1 base short and J 1 base short, with 9 bases between. The germline V gene has CDR1 KGHSH and CDR2 LQKENI. The CDR3 region is CASSPQHRGTDTQYF. Here the CDR3 DNA reads TGTGCCAGCTCACCACAGCACAGGGGCACAGATACGCAGTATTTT.

This clonotype was detected a few times. This chain uses TRBV12-3 or TRBV12-4 with TRBJ1-1; 7 bases are a match to TRBD1. The CDR3 sequence is 14 residues long. V gave up 6 bases and J gave up 2 bases; unmatched junction bases: 6. CDR3: CASRQRDSNTEAFF. The CDR3 nucleotides are TGTGCCAGCAGACAAAGGGACAGTAACACTGAAGCTTTCTTT.

In nucleotides, the CDR3 is TGTGCCAGCAATCTTGACAGGGAGTCGTCCTACGAGCAGTACTTC. Encoded protein: CASNLDRESSYEQYF. V gene TRBV12-3 or TRBV12-4 combines with J gene TRBJ2-7, with 7 bases aligning to TRBD1. V gave up 7 bases and J gave up 1 base; unmatched junction bases: 10. This CDR3 has 15 amino acids.

The V gene is TRBV29-1, the J gene TRBJ2-3; no firm D call. Germline CDR1 and CDR2: SQVTM and ANQGSEA. The CDR3 loop spans 12 amino acids. Trimming removed 6 bases at V and 5 bases at J, with 12 bases between. The CDR3 protein is CSVVPLGDTQYF. The DNA for the CDR3 is TGCAGCGTCGTTCCCTTAGGAGATACGCAGTATTTT.

CDR3 in DNA: TGTGCCAGCACCCCAGGGGGAGGAGCAGATACGCAGTATTTT. The encoded protein is CASTPGGGADTQYF. V and J are TRBV9 and TRBJ2-3; tentative D call: TRBD1 (7 bases). The CDR3 runs to 14 residues. Germline V gives CDR1 SGDLS, CDR2 YYNGEE. V lost 6 bases, J lost 4 bases, and 15 bases lay in between.

This clonotype was seen only a few times. This chain links TRBV6-5 with TRBJ2-1; 7 nucleotides match TRBD1. This CDR3 is built from 17 residues. The germline V gene has CDR1 MNHEY and CDR2 SVGAGI. V lost 6 bases and J lost 0; bases outside the gene matches: 11. The CDR3 protein is CASSRQGGAGSYNEQFF. As DNA, the CDR3 is TGTGCCAGCAGCCGACAGGGTGGGGCGGGCTCCTACAATGAGCAGTTCTTC.

The V and J genes are TRBV11-2 and TRBJ2-2; 9 bases align to TRBD1. The CDR3 covers 14 residues. V dropped 8 bases and J dropped 7; count of bases not matched to a gene: 8. Germline V gene lookup returns CDR1 SGHAT and CDR2 FQNNGV. The CDR3 protein is CASGRDRDNGELFF. CDR3 nucleotides: TGTGCCAGCGGAAGGGACAGGGATAACGGGGAGCTGTTTTTT.